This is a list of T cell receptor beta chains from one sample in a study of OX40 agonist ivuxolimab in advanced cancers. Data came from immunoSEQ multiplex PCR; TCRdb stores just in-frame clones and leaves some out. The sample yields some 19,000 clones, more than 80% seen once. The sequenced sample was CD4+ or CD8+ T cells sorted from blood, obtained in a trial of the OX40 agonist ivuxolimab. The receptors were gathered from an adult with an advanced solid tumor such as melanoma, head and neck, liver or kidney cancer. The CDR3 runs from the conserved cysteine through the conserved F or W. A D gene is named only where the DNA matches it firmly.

CDR3: CASSQEGQSNQPQHF
DNA: TGTGCCAGCAGCCAGGAAGGACAGTCCAATCAGCCCCAGCATTTT
V: TRBV4-2
D: .
J: TRBJ1-5

CDR3: CASRAGQGRNSPLHF
DNA: TGTGCCAGCAGAGCCGGACAGGGAAGGAATTCACCCCTCCACTTT
V: TRBV6-4
D: TRBD1
J: TRBJ1-6

CDR3: CASSFPATGGPETQYF
DNA: TGTGCCAGCAGTTTCCCGGCGACAGGGGGTCCAGAGACCCAGTACTTC
V: TRBV28
D: TRBD1
J: TRBJ2-5

CDR3: CASSQTGGSVFYNEQFF
DNA: TGTGCCAGCAGCCAAACGGGGGGTTCCGTCTTTTACAATGAGCAGTTCTTC
V: TRBV4-2
D: TRBD2
J: TRBJ2-1

CDR3: CASSLSGTGLNTEAFF
DNA: TGCGCCAGCAGCCTCTCCGGGACAGGGCTGAACACTGAAGCTTTCTTT
V: TRBV4-1
D: TRBD1
J: TRBJ1-1

CDR3: CASSFGTGVGGYGYTF
DNA: TGTGCCAGCAGCTTCGGGACAGGGGTCGGTGGCTATGGCTACACCTTC
V: TRBV7-9
D: TRBD1
J: TRBJ1-2

CDR3: CASSLGIGQPQETQYF
DNA: TGTGCCAGCAGCTTAGGGATAGGACAGCCTCAAGAGACCCAGTACTTC
V: TRBV7-9
D: .
J: TRBJ2-5

CDR3: CASSLGDTQYF
DNA: TGTGCCAGCAGTCTCGGAGATACGCAGTATTTT
V: TRBV25-1
D: .
J: TRBJ2-3

CDR3: CASSQEGFSYNSPLHF
DNA: TGTGCCAGCAGCCAAGAGGGGTTCTCCTATAATTCACCCCTCCACTTT
V: TRBV4-2
D: .
J: TRBJ1-6

CDR3: CASSLEGTSGEQFF
DNA: TGTGCCAGCAGCTTAGAGGGGACTAGCGGTGAGCAGTTCTTC
V: TRBV13
D: TRBD2
J: TRBJ2-1

CDR3: CASSQGQRTEAFF
DNA: TGCGCCAGCAGCCAAGGGCAGCGGACTGAAGCTTTCTTT
V: TRBV4-1
D: .
J: TRBJ1-1

CDR3: CASTVNYGYTF
DNA: TGTGCCAGCACCGTTAACTATGGCTACACCTTC
V: TRBV2
D: .
J: TRBJ1-2

CDR3: CASSATGTGTPNGYTF
DNA: TGTGCCAGCAGCGCCACCGGGACAGGGACCCCGAATGGCTACACCTTC
V: TRBV7-9
D: TRBD1
J: TRBJ1-2

CDR3: CASSLQGDAYEQYF
DNA: TGTGCCAGTAGTCTACAGGGAGACGCATACGAGCAGTACTTC
V: TRBV19
D: .
J: TRBJ2-7

CDR3: CASSPGTPGNEQYF
DNA: TGTGCCAGCAGCCCCGGGACCCCAGGCAACGAGCAGTACTTC
V: TRBV7-3
D: .
J: TRBJ2-7

CDR3: CASSVGNGARNNSPLHF
DNA: TGTGCCAGCAGCGTAGGGAATGGGGCGCGGAATAATTCACCCCTCCACTTT
V: TRBV9
D: .
J: TRBJ1-6

CDR3: CASSLVLASGGIDTQYF
DNA: TGTGCCAGCAGCTTGGTATTGGCTAGCGGGGGGATAGATACGCAGTATTTT
V: TRBV5-6
D: TRBD2
J: TRBJ2-3

CDR3: CASSLWPGGELFF
DNA: TGTGCCAGCAGCTTATGGCCTGGCGGGGAGCTGTTTTTT
V: TRBV7-3
D: .
J: TRBJ2-2

CDR3: CASSSRITMNTEAFF
DNA: TGTGCCAGCAGTTCCCGGATCACGATGAACACTGAAGCTTTCTTT
V: TRBV28
D: .
J: TRBJ1-1

CDR3: CASTRTGGTEAFF
DNA: TGTGCCAGCACCCGCACTGGGGGCACTGAAGCTTTCTTT
V: TRBV2
D: .
J: TRBJ1-1

CDR3: CASSATGMNTEAFF
DNA: TGTGCCAGTAGTGCCACAGGGATGAACACTGAAGCTTTCTTT
V: TRBV19
D: .
J: TRBJ1-1

CDR3: CASSELIQYF
DNA: TGTGCCAGCAGTGAACTGATACAGTACTTC
V: TRBV6-1
D: .
J: TRBJ2-7

CDR3: CASSDAGGAGQPQHF
DNA: TGTGCCAGCAGTGACGCGGGGGGTGCGGGGCAGCCCCAGCATTTT
V: TRBV6-1
D: .
J: TRBJ1-5

CDR3: CASSSKGGSQPQHF
DNA: TGCGCCAGCAGCTCAAAGGGGGGGAGTCAGCCCCAGCATTTT
V: TRBV4-3
D: .
J: TRBJ1-5

CDR3: CASSLWVGSGNTIYF
DNA: TGTGCCAGCAGTTTATGGGTGGGCTCTGGAAACACCATATATTTT
V: TRBV28
D: .
J: TRBJ1-3